The source of this T cell receptor (beta chain) is a study of blood T cell repertoires in COVID-19. Sequencing used immunoSEQ multiplex PCR; TCRdb keeps in-frame clones, though not all of them. The data hold about 130,000 clones, with about 80% observed a single time. Trimming cost V 4 bases and J 15 bases; bases outside gene matches: 6. The CDR3 runs 12 residues. Germline CDR1 reads KGHDR; CDR2 reads SFDVKD. The sequenced sample consisted of peripheral blood. This chain uses TRBV24-1 with TRBJ2-1, with 9 bases aligning to TRBD2. This receptor was obtained from a woman aged 50 to 60 with acute or convalescent COVID-19. This chain's CDR3 is CATSEASGVSFF. The CDR3 nucleotides are TGTGCCACCAGTGAAGCTAGCGGGGTATCGTTCTTC.